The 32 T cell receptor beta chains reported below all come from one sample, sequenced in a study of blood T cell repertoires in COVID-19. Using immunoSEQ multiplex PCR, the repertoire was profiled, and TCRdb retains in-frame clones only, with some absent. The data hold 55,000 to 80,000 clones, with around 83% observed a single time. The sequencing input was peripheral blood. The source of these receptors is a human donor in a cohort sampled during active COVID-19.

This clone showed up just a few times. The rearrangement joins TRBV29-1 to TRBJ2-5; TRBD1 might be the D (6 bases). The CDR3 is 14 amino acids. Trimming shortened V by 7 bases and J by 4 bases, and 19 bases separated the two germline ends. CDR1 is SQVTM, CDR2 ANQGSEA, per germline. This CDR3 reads CSAIFPGQPETQYF. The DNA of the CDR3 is TGCAGCGCTATTTTCCCGGGACAACCAGAGACCCAGTACTTC.

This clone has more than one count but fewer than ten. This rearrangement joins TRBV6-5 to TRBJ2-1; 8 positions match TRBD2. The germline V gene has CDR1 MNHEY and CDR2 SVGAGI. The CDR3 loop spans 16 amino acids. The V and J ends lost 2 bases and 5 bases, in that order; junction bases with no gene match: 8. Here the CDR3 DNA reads TGTGCCAGCAGTTACGGGGCGGGGGGCCCGAACAATGAGCAGTTCTTC. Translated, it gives CASSYGAGGPNNEQFF.

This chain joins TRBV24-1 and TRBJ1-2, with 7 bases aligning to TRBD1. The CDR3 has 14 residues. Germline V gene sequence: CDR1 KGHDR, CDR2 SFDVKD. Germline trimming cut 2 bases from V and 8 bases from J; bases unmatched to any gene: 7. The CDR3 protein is CATSDSTGISGYTF. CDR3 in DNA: TGTGCCACCAGTGATTCGACAGGGATCAGCGGCTACACCTTC.

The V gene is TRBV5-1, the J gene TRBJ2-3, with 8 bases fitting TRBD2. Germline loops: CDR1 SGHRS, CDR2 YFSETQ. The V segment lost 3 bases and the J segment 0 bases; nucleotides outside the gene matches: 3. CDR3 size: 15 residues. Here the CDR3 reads CASSYSGASTDTQYF. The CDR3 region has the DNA TGCGCCAGCAGCTATAGCGGGGCTAGCACAGATACGCAGTATTTT.

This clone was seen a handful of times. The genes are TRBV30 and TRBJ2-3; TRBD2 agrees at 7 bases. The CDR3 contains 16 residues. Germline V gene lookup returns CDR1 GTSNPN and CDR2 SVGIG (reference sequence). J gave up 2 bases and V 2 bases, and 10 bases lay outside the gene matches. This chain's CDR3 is CAWSRAGPTTTDTQYF. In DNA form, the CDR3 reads TGTGCCTGGAGTAGAGCGGGACCTACTACCACAGATACGCAGTATTTT.

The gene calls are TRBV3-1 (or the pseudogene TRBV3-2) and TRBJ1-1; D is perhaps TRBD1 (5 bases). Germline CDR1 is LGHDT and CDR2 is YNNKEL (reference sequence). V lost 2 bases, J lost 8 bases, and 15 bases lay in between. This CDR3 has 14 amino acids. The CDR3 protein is CASSQPAGGAEAFF. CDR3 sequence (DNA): TGTGCCAGCAGCCAACCGGCGGGAGGGGCCGAAGCTTTCTTT.

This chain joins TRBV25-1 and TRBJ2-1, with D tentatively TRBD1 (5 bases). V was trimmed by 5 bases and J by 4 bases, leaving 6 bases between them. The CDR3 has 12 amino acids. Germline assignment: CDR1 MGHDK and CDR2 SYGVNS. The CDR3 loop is CASSNRYNEQFF. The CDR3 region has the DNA TGTGCCAGCAGTAACAGGTACAATGAGCAGTTCTTC.

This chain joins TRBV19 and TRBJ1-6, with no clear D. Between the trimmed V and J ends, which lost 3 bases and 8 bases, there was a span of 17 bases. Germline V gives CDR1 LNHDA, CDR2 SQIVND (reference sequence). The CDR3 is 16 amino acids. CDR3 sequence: CASSILRPAGDSPLHF. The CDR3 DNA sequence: TGTGCCAGTAGTATCCTTCGGCCTGCCGGGGATTCACCCCTCCACTTT.

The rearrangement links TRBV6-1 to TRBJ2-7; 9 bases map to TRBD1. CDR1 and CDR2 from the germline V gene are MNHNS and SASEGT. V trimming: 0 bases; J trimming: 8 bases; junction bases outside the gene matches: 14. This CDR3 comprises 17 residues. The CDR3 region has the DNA TGTGCCAGCAGTGAAGCGGCACCGGGACAGGGTAGTACGAAGCAGTACTTC. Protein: CASSEAAPGQGSTKQYF.

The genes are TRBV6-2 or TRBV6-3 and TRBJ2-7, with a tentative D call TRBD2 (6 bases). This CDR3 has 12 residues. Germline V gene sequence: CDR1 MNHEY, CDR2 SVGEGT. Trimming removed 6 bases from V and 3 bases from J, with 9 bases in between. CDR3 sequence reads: CASSLGLYEQYF. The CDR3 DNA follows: TGTGCCAGCAGCTTGGGACTCTACGAGCAGTACTTC.

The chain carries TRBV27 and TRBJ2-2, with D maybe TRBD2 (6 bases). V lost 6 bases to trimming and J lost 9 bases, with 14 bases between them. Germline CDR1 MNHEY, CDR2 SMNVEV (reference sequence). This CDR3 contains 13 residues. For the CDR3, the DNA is TGTGCCAGCAGCCGTCCGGGGGTCCGGGAGCTGTTTTTT. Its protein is CASSRPGVRELFF.

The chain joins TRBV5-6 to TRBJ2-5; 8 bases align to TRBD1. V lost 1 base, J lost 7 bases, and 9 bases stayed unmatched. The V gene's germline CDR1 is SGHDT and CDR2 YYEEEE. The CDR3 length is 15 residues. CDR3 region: CASSLWVTGVGTQYF. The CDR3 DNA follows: TGTGCCAGCAGCTTGTGGGTGACAGGGGTAGGGACCCAGTACTTC.

CDR3 in amino acids: CASTQFLRTHTRQFF. CDR3 nucleotide sequence: TGTGCCAGCACCCAGTTCCTCCGGACACATACGAGGCAGTTCTTC. The chain joins TRBV6-5 to TRBJ2-1; maybe TRBD1 (5 bases). The CDR3 sequence is 15 residues long. The germline gives CDR1 MNHEY, CDR2 SVGAGI. The V and J ends lost 7 bases and 12 bases respectively, with 25 bases between them.

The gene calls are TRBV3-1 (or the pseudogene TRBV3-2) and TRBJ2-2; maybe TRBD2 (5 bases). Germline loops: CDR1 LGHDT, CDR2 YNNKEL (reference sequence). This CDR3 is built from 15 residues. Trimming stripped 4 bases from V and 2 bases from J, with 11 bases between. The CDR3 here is CASSPTGTNTGELFF. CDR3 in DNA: TGTGCCAGCAGCCCCACGGGAACAAACACCGGGGAGCTGTTTTTT.

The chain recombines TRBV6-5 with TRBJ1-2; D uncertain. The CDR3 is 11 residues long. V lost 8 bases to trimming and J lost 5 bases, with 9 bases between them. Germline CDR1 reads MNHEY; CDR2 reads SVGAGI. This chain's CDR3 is CASGSVYGYTF. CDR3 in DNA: TGTGCCAGCGGCAGCGTATATGGCTACACCTTC.

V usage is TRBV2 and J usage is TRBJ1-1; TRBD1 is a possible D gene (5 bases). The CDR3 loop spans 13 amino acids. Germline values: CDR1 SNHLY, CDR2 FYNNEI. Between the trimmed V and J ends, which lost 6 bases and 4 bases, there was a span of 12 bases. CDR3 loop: CASRRTGATEAFF. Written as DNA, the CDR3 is TGTGCCAGCAGGCGCACAGGAGCCACTGAAGCTTTCTTT.

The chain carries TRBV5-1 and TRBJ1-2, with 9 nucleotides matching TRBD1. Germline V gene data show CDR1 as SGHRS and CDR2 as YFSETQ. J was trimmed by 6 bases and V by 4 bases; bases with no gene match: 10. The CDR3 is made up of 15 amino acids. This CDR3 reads CASSGTGRGIDGYTF. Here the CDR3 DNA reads TGCGCCAGCAGCGGGACAGGGAGAGGGATCGATGGCTACACCTTC. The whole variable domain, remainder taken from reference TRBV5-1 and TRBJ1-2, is KAGVTQTPRYLIKTRGQQVTLSCSPISGHRSVSWYQQTPGQGLQFLFEYFSETQRNKGNFPGRFSGRQFSNSRSEMNVSTLELGDSALYLCASSGTGRGIDGYTFGSGTRLTVV.

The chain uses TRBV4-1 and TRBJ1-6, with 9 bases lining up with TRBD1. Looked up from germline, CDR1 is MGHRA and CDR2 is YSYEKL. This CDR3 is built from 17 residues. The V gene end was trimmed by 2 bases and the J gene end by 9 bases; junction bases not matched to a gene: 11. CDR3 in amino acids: CASSQTYRGLSGSPLHF. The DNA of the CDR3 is TGCGCCAGCAGCCAAACATACAGGGGGCTCTCTGGTTCACCCCTCCACTTT.

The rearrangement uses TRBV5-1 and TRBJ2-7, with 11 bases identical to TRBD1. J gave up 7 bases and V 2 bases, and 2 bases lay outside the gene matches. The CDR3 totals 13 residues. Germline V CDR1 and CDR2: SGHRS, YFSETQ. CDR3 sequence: CASSFGDRGEQYF. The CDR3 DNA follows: TGCGCCAGCAGCTTCGGGGACAGGGGGGAGCAGTACTTC.

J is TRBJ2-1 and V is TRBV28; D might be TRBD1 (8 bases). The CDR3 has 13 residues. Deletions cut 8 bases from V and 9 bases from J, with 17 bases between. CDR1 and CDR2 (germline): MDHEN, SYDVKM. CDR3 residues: CASRTGSGGEQFF. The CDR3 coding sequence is TGTGCCAGCCGGACAGGGTCGGGAGGTGAGCAGTTCTTC.

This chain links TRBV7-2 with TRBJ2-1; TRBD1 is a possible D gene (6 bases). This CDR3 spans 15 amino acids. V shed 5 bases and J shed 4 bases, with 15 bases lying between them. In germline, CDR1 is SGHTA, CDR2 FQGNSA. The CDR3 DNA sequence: TGTGCCAGCAGCCAATCTGAGGGGGTTTACAATGAGCAGTTCTTC. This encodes CASSQSEGVYNEQFF.

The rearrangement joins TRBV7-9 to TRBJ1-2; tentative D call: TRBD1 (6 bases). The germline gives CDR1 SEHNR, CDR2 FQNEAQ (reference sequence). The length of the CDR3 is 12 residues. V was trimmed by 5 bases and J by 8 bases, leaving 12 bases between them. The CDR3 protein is CASSPLGHGYTF. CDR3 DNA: TGTGCCAGCAGCCCTCTGGGACACGGCTACACCTTC.

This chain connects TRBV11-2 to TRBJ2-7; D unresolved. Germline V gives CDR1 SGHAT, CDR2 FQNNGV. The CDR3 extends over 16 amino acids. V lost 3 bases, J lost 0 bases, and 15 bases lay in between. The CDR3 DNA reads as TGTGCCAGCAGCTTCACGGAGAATGACCGCTCCTACGAGCAGTACTTC. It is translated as CASSFTENDRSYEQYF.

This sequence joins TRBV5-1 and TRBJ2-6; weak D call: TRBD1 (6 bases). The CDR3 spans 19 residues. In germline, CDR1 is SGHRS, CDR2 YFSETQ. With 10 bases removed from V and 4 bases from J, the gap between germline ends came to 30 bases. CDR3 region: CACKAPFTGSVTGANVLTF. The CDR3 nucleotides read TGCGCCTGCAAGGCTCCTTTCACAGGGTCAGTTACCGGGGCCAACGTCCTGACTTTC.

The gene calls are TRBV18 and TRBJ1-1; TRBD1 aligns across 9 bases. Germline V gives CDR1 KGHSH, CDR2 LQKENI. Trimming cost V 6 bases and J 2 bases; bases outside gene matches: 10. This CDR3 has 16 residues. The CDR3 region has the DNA TGTGCCAGCTCCCTTACCTGGGACAGGGCCAACACTGAAGCTTTCTTT. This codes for CASSLTWDRANTEAFF.

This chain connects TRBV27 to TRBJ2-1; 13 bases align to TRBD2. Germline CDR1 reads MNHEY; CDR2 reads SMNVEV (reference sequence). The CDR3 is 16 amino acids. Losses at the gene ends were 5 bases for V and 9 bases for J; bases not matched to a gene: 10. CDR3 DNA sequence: TGTGCCAGCAGTGCCACTAGCGGGGGGGCCCTGGTTGAGCAGTTCTTC. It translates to CASSATSGGALVEQFF.

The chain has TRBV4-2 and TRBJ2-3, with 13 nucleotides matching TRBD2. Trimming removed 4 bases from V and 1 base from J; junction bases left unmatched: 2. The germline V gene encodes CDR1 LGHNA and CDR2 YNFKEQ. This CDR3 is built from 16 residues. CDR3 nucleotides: TGTGCCAGCAGCCCCGGACTAGCGGGGGGCACAGATACGCAGTATTTT. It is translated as CASSPGLAGGTDTQYF.

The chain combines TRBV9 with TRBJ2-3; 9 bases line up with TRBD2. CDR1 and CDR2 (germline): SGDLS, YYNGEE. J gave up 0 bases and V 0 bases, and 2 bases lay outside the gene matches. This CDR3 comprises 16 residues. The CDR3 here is CASSVASGGSTDTQYF. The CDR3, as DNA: TGTGCCAGCAGCGTAGCCAGCGGGGGGAGCACAGATACGCAGTATTTT.

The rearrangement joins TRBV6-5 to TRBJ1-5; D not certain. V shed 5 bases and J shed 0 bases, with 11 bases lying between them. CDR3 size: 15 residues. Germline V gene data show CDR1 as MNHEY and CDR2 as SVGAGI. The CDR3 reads CASSPRLSSNQPQHF. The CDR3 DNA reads TGTGCCAGCAGTCCCCGCCTTAGTAGCAATCAGCCCCAGCATTTT.

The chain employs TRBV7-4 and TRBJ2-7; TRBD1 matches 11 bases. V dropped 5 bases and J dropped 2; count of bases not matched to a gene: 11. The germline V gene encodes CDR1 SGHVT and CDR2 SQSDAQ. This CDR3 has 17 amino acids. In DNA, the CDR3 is TGTGCCAGCAGCGACGGGGACAGGGGGGAAAAAACCTACGAGCAGTACTTC. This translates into CASSDGDRGEKTYEQYF.

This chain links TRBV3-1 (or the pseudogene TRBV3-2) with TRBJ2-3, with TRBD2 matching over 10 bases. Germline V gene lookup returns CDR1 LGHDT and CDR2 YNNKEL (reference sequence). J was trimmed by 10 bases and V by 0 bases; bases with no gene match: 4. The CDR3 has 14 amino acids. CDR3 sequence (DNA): TGTGCCAGCAGCCAAGATCTAGCGGGAGAGTCGCAGTATTTT. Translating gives CASSQDLAGESQYF.

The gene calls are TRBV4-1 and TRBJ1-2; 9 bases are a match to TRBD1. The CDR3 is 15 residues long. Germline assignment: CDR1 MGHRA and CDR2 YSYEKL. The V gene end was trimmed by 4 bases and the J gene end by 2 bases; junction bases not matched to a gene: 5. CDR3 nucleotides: TGCGCCAGCAGCCGAGAAGGGACAGGGAACTATGGCTACACCTTC. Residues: CASSREGTGNYGYTF.